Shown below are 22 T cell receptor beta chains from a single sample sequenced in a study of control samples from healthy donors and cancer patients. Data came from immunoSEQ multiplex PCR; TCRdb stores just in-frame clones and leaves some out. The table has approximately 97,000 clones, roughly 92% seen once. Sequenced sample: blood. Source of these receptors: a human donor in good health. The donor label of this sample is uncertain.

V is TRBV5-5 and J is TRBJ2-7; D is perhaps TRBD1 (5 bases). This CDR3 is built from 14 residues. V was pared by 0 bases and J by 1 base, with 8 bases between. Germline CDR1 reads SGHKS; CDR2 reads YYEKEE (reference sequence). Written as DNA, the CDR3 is TGTGCCAGCAGCTTGGTTGACAGTTCCTACGAGCAGTACTTC. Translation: CASSLVDSSYEQYF.

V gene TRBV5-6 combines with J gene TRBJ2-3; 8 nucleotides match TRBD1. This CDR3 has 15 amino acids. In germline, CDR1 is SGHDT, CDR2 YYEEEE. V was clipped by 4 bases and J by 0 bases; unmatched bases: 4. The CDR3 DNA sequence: TGTGCCAGCAGCCGACGACAGGGGAGCACAGATACGCAGTATTTT. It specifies CASSRRQGSTDTQYF.

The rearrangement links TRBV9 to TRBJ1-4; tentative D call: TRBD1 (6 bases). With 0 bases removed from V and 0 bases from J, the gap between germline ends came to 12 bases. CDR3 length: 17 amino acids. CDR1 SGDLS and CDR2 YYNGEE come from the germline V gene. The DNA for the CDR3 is TGTGCCAGCAGCGTAGAGGGACACGGAGCAACTAATGAAAAACTGTTTTTT. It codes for CASSVEGHGATNEKLFF. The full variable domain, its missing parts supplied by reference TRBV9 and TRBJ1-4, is DSGVTQTPKHLITATGQRVTLRCSPRSGDLSVYWYQQSLDQGLQFLIQYYNGEERAKGNILERFSAQQFPDLHSELNLSSLELGDSALYFCASSVEGHGATNEKLFFGSGTQLSVL.

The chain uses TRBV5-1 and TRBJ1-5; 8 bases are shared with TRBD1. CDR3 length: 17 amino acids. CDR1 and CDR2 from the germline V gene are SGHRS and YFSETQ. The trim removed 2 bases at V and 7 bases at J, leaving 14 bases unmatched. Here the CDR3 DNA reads TGCGCCAGCAGCTTTCCGGCAGGGGGCCTCAGGTGCCAGCCCCAGCATTTT. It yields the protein CASSFPAGGLRCQPQHF. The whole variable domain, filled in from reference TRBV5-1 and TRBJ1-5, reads KAGVTQTPRYLIKTRGQQVTLSCSPISGHRSVSWYQQTPGQGLQFLFEYFSETQRNKGNFPGRFSGRQFSNSRSEMNVSTLELGDSALYLCASSFPAGGLRCQPQHFGDGTRLSIL.

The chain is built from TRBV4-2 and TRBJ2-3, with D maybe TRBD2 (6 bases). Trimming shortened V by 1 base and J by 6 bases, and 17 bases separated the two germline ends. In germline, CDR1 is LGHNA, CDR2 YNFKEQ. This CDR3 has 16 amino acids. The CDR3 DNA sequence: TGTGCCAGCAGCCAAGTTGTGGCGAGCGGAGGGGATACGCAGTATTTT. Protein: CASSQVVASGGDTQYF.

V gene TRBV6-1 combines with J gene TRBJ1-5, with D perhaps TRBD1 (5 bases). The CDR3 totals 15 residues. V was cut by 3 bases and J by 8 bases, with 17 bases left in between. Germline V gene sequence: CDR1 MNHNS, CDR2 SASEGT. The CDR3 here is CASSEGNGRGKPQHF. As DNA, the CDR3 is TGTGCCAGCAGTGAGGGAAACGGTCGGGGGAAGCCCCAGCATTTT.

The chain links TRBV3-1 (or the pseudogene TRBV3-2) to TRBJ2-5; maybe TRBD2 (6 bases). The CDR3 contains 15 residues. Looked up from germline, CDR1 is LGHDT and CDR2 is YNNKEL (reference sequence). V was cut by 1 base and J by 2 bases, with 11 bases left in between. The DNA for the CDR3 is TGTGCCAGCAGCCAAGTGGTGGGGGGACAAGAGACCCAGTACTTC. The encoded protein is CASSQVVGGQETQYF.

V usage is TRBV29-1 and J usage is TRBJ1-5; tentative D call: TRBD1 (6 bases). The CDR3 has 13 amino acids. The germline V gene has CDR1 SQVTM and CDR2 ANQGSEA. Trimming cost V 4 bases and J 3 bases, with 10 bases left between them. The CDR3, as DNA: TGCAGCGTTGCAGGGGATCCCAATCAGCCCCAGCATTTT. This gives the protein CSVAGDPNQPQHF.

The CDR3 nucleotides are TGTGCCAGCAGCTTAGCCAGGGTAGCAGATACGCAGTATTTT. It specifies CASSLARVADTQYF. The chain couples TRBV11-2 to TRBJ2-3, with D tentatively TRBD1 (5 bases). This CDR3 region has 14 residues. CDR1 is SGHAT and CDR2 is FQNNGV in the germline V gene. V was trimmed by 1 base and J by 4 bases, leaving 9 bases between them.

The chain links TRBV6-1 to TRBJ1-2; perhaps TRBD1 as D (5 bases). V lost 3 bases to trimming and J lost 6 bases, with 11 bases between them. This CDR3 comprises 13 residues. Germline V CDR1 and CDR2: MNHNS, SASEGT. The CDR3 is CASSERGRDGYTF. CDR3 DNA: TGTGCCAGCAGTGAGAGGGGTCGAGATGGCTACACCTTC.

CDR3 residues: CATSDRGSHSGANVLTF. As DNA, the CDR3 is TGTGCCACCAGTGATCGCGGGTCCCACTCTGGGGCCAACGTCCTGACTTTC. The V and J genes are TRBV24-1 and TRBJ2-6; maybe TRBD2 (5 bases). CDR1 and CDR2 (germline): KGHDR, SFDVKD. Trimming shortened V by 3 bases and J by 0 bases, and 11 bases separated the two germline ends. The CDR3 extends over 17 amino acids.

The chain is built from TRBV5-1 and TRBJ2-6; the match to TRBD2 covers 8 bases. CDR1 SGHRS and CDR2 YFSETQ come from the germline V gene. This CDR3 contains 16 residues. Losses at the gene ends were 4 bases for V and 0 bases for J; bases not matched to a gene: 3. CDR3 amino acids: CASSGAGGSGANVLTF. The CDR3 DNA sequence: TGCGCCAGCAGCGGGGCGGGGGGCTCTGGGGCCAACGTCCTGACTTTC.

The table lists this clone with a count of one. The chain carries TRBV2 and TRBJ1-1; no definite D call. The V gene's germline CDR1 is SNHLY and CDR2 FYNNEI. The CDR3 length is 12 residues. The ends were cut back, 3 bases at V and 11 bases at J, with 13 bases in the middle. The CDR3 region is CASSDYGEGAFF. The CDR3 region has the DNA TGTGCCAGCAGTGATTACGGTGAAGGGGCTTTCTTT.

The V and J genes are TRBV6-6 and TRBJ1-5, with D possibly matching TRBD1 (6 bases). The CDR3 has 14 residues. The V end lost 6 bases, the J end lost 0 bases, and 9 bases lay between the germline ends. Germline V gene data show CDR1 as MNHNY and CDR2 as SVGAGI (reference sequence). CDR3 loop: CASRRQDSNQPQHF. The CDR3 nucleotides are TGTGCCAGCAGACGACAGGATAGCAATCAGCCCCAGCATTTT.

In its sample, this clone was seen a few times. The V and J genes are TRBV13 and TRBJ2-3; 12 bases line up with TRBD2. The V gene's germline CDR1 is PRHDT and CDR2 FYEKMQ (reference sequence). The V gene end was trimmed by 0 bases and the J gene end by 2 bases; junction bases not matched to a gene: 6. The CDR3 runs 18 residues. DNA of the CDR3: TGTGCCAGCAGCTTAGGGACTAGCGGGGGCGTCTCCACAGATACGCAGTATTTT. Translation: CASSLGTSGGVSTDTQYF.

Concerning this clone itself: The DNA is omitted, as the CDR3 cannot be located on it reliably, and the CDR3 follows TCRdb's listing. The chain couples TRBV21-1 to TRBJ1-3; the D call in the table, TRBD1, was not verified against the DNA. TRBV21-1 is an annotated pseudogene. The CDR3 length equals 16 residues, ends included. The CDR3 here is CASSKNRVGTGNTIYF.

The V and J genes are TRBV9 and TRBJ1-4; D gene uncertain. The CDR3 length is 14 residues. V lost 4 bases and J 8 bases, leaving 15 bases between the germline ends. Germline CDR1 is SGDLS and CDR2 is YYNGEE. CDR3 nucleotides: TGTGCCAGCAGCCCCGGGCGCGGAGACGAAAAACTGTTTTTT. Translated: CASSPGRGDEKLFF.

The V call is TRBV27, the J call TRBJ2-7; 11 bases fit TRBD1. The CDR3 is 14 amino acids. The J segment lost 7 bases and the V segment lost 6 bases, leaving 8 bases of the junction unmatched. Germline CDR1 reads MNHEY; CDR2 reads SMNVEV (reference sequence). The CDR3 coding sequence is TGTGCCAGCAGCGATGGACAGGGGGCGAGGGAGCAGTACTTC. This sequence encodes CASSDGQGAREQYF.

The CDR3 sequence is CASKSDTSYNEQFF. CDR3 bases: TGTGCCAGCAAGTCGGACACCTCCTACAATGAGCAGTTCTTC. The chain links TRBV27 to TRBJ2-1; a weak D match, TRBD1 (5 bases). V lost 7 bases and J lost 0, with 10 bases in between. This CDR3 comprises 14 residues. CDR1 is MNHEY, CDR2 SMNVEV, per germline (reference sequence).

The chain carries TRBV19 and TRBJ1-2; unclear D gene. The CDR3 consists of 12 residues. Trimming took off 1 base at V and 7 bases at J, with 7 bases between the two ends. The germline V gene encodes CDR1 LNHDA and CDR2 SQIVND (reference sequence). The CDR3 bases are TGTGCCAGTAGTATAGTCGGGTTTGGCTACACCTTC. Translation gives CASSIVGFGYTF. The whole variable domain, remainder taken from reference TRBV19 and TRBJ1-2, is DGGITQSPKYLFRKEGQNVTLSCEQNLNHDAMYWYRQDPGQGLRLIYYSQIVNDFQKGDIAEGYSVSREKKESFPLTVTSAQKNPTAFYLCASSIVGFGYTFGSGTRLTVV.

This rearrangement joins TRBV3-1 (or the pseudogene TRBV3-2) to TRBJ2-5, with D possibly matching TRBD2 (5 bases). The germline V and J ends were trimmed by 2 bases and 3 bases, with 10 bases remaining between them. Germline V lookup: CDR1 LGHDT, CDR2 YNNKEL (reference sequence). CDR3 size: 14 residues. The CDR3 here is CASSQISGKETQYF. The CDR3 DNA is TGTGCCAGCAGCCAAATCTCGGGGAAAGAGACCCAGTACTTC.

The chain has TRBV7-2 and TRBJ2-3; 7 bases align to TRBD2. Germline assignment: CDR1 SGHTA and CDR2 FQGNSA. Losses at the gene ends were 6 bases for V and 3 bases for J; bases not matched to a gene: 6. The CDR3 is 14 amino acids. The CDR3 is CASSMSSGTDTQYF. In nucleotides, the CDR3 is TGTGCCAGCAGTATGAGTAGCGGGACAGATACGCAGTATTTT.